The clone carrying this TCR beta chain was seen more than once but under ten times. Its antigen is currently unknown. Trimming left V 2 bases short and J 1 base short, with 11 bases between. CDR1 and CDR2 (germline): MDHEN, SYDVKM. CDR3 size: 15 residues. This sample is drawn from a study of Graves' ophthalmopathy and Graves' hyperthyroidism. Study-level background: The term stable hyperthyroidism indicated an absence of ophthalmopathy within 18 months of follow-up. Study-wide results and limits: Blood was where most expanded thyroid clonotypes above 0.001 frequency also turned up. Sensitivity of about 67% and specificity of nearly 75% were achieved by the model that predicted ophthalmopathy progression.

Diagnosis used clinical symptoms, serum thyroxine, TRAb, thyroid ultrasound and orbital computed tomography. The sequenced template was RNA, covering the TCR beta CDR3 region. HTBI primers were used in a first-round RT-PCR, which preceded a second-round multiplex PCR. TCRdb re-called the multiplex PCR reads through MiXCR, storing one row per CDR3 protein. The profile covers approximately 540,000 distinct CDR3 sequences, with under 45% appearing a single time and about 4.1% taken by the ten largest. The sequenced material came from peripheral blood or thyroid tissue (not recorded which). The sequence derives from an adult man with Graves' hyperthyroidism. The chain has TRBV28 and TRBJ1-1; D ambiguous. The CDR3 is CASSLTNPGNTEAFF. CDR3 in DNA: TGTGCCAGCAGTTTAACCAACCCCGGGAACACTGAAGCTTTCTTT.